A selection of T cell receptor beta chains follows, all from one sample in a study of CD8 T cells in ankylosing spondylitis. TCRdb redid the calling of the 5' RACE reads with MiXCR, one entry per CDR3 protein. The sample gives some 700,000 distinct CDR3 sequences, around 17% of which show up once; under 20% is in the top ten. Specimen: blood, either unsorted or a sorted T cell fraction (not recorded which). The receptor source for this set is a male donor with ankylosing spondylitis. Each CDR3 is given with its conserved first and last residue. Each record gives: V gene, clone size, J gene, D gene, CDR3 protein, CDR3 DNA. A D gene is named only where the DNA matches it firmly. Clone sizes are given selectively: once, few, many, or a class where the clone is expanded.

>TRBV4-3|few|TRBJ2-1|TRBD2
CASSQDFGTSRNEQFF
TGCGCCAGCAGCCAAGATTTTGGGACTAGTCGGAATGAGCAGTTCTTC
>TRBV29-1|few|TRBJ1-5|-
CSVAGSENQPQHF
TGCAGCGTTGCGGGGAGTGAAAATCAGCCCCAGCATTTT
>TRBV20-1|many|TRBJ2-1|TRBD2
CSAREAGVTYNEQFF
TGCAGTGCTAGAGAAGCGGGGGTGACGTACAATGAGCAGTTCTTC
>TRBV12-3/TRBV12-4|-|TRBJ2-7|-
CASSSDSRVQYF
TGTGCCAGCAGCTCGGACAGCCGGGTGCAGTACTTC
>TRBV3-1|-|TRBJ2-3|TRBD2
CASEKRGGIDTQYF
TGTGCCAGCGAGAAGCGGGGGGGAATAGATACGCAGTATTTT
>TRBV28|-|TRBJ2-5|TRBD2
CASSSGDYKRETQYF
TGTGCCAGCAGTTCCGGGGACTATAAGAGGGAGACCCAGTACTTC
>TRBV7-8|-|TRBJ2-3|TRBD2
CASSWIAGDPDTQYF
TGTGCCAGCAGCTGGATAGCGGGAGACCCAGATACGCAGTATTTT
>TRBV5-1|-|TRBJ2-5|-
CASSFKGVLQETQYF
TGCGCCAGCAGCTTTAAGGGGGTGCTACAAGAGACCCAGTACTTC
>TRBV9|few|TRBJ2-1|-
CASTSYSNEQFF
TGTGCCAGCACCTCCTACAGCAATGAGCAGTTCTTC
>TRBV11-2|many|TRBJ2-2|-
CASSRSTGELFF
TGTGCCAGCAGCAGGTCTACCGGGGAGCTGTTTTTT
>TRBV4-1|few|TRBJ2-7|TRBD1
CASSQHRDSYEQYF
TGCGCCAGCAGCCAACACCGGGACAGCTACGAGCAGTACTTC
>TRBV2|-|TRBJ2-2|TRBD2
CASRSRGGSGELFF
TGTGCCAGCAGATCACGGGGAGGGTCCGGGGAGCTGTTTTTT
>TRBV7-2|-|TRBJ2-7|TRBD1
CASSSQTGDTYEQYF
TGTGCCAGCAGCTCGCAGACAGGGGACACCTACGAGCAGTACTTC
>TRBV27|few|TRBJ2-3|TRBD2
CASSLSQREGQDTQYF
TGTGCCAGCAGTTTATCGCAGCGGGAGGGCCAAGATACGCAGTATTTT
>TRBV13|few|TRBJ1-1|-
CASRTGELAEAFF
TGTGCCAGCCGGACGGGGGAGTTGGCTGAAGCTTTCTTT
>TRBV29-1|few|TRBJ2-3|-
CSGDISPSTDTQYF
TGCAGCGGGGACATCTCTCCTAGCACAGATACGCAGTATTTT
>TRBV20-1|many|TRBJ1-3|-
CSARDDLTPGNTIYF
TGCAGTGCTAGAGACGACCTTACGCCCGGAAACACCATATATTTT
>TRBV29-1|-|TRBJ1-2|TRBD1
CSVGTEAYGYTF
TGCAGCGTGGGGACAGAAGCCTATGGCTACACCTTC
>TRBV6-1|-|TRBJ1-6|-
CASSEGTENSPLHF
TGTGCCAGCAGTGAAGGGACGGAGAATTCACCCCTCCACTTT
>TRBV12-3/TRBV12-4|many|TRBJ1-1|-
CASSLKTEAFF
TGTGCCAGCAGTTTGAAAACTGAAGCTTTCTTT
>TRBV6-1|-|TRBJ2-1|TRBD2
CASSGSAGTIQFF
TGTGCCAGCAGTGGCTCCGCCGGGACTATTCAGTTCTTC
>TRBV14|few|TRBJ1-4|-
CASSQDGEKLFF
TGTGCCAGCAGCCAAGATGGTGAAAAACTGTTTTTT
>TRBV11-2|-|TRBJ1-2|TRBD1
CASRSTGGVNYGYTF
TGTGCCAGCAGATCCACAGGGGGGGTGAACTATGGCTACACCTTC
>TRBV5-4|once|TRBJ1-2|TRBD1
CASSPMTGGYGYTF
TGTGCCAGCAGCCCCATGACAGGGGGCTATGGCTACACCTTC
>TRBV20-1|few|TRBJ2-1|TRBD2
CSGLAGKNEQFF
TGCAGCGGACTAGCGGGAAAGAATGAGCAGTTCTTC
>TRBV11-1|-|TRBJ2-7|-
CASTPGTDPYEQYF
TGTGCCAGCACCCCCGGGACTGATCCTTACGAGCAGTACTTC
>TRBV4-3|many|TRBJ2-1|TRBD1
CASSQVQGPYNEQFF
TGCGCCAGCAGCCAGGTACAGGGGCCGTACAATGAGCAGTTCTTC
>TRBV7-8|-|TRBJ1-2|TRBD1
CASSLVQTGPWDYGYTF
TGTGCCAGCAGCTTAGTACAGACAGGGCCATGGGACTATGGCTACACCTTC
>TRBV9|once|TRBJ1-1|-
CASSEQGIATEAFF
TGTGCCAGCAGCGAACAGGGTATTGCCACTGAAGCTTTCTTT
>TRBV29-1|few|TRBJ1-2|TRBD1
CSARQGGNYGYTF
TGCAGCGCCCGACAGGGTGGCAACTATGGCTACACCTTC
>TRBV6-4|many|TRBJ2-3|TRBD2
CASSPGTSGPDTQYF
TGTGCCAGCAGTCCCGGGACTAGCGGCCCAGATACGCAGTATTTT
>TRBV30|few|TRBJ2-2|TRBD1
CAWIKGQGYTGELFF
TGTGCCTGGATAAAGGGACAGGGGTACACCGGGGAGCTGTTTTTT